The 5 T cell receptor beta chains reported below all come from one sample, sequenced in a study of blood T cell repertoires in COVID-19. Assay used: immunoSEQ multiplex PCR; TCRdb lists only in-frame clones, some missing. This sample has approximately 97,000 clones, with more than 85% found just once. Sequenced: peripheral blood. The receptors shown here come from a man in his forties or fifties with active or convalescent COVID-19.

The J gene is TRBJ1-4, the V gene TRBV28; TRBD1 is a possible D gene (6 bases). CDR1 and CDR2 from the germline V gene are MDHEN and SYDVKM. CDR3 length: 16 amino acids. Deletions cut 2 bases from V and 0 bases from J, with 10 bases between. The CDR3, as DNA: TGTGCCAGCAGTTTAAGGACAGTTGCAACTAATGAAAAACTGTTTTTT. This codes for CASSLRTVATNEKLFF. The entire variable domain, with the rest obtained from reference TRBV28 and TRBJ1-4, is as follows: DVKVTQSSRYLVKRTGEKVFLECVQDMDHENMFWYRQDPGLGLRLIYFSYDVKMKEKGDIPEGYSVSREKKERFSLILESASTNQTSMYLCASSLRTVATNEKLFFGSGTQLSVL.

This clone was found once. The J gene is TRBJ2-5, the V gene TRBV19, with 7 bases aligning to TRBD1. This CDR3 comprises 15 residues. V gave up 6 bases and J gave up 2 bases; unmatched junction bases: 9. Germline V gene lookup returns CDR1 LNHDA and CDR2 SQIVND (reference sequence). CDR3 in DNA: TGTGCCAGTAGCAGGGACAGCCTTTCTCAAGAGACCCAGTACTTC. The encoded protein is CASSRDSLSQETQYF.

The chain is built from TRBV6-6 and TRBJ2-2, with 9 bases identical to TRBD1. Germline V CDR1 and CDR2: MNHNY, SVGAGI (reference sequence). The trim removed 7 bases at V and 6 bases at J, leaving 12 bases unmatched. The CDR3 runs to 16 residues. The CDR3, as DNA: TGTGCCAGCATCCACCGTCAGGGGACAGGGCCCGGGGAGCTGTTTTTT. It encodes CASIHRQGTGPGELFF.

The genes are TRBV5-1 and TRBJ2-7; TRBD1 might be the D (6 bases). This CDR3 contains 14 residues. CDR1 SGHRS and CDR2 YFSETQ come from the germline V gene. V dropped 3 bases and J dropped 4 bases, with 14 bases sitting between them. CDR3 protein: CASSSRGPGYEQYF. DNA for the CDR3: TGCGCCAGCAGCTCCAGGGGCCCGGGGTACGAGCAGTACTTC.

The chain employs TRBV28 and TRBJ1-1; maybe TRBD1 (6 bases). The CDR3 covers 15 residues. Trimming took 7 bases from V and 2 from J, leaving 17 bases between them. From germline, CDR1 is MDHEN and CDR2 SYDVKM. CDR3 protein: CASIGRDTLNTEAFF. CDR3 DNA: TGTGCCAGCATCGGCCGGGACACCCTTAACACTGAAGCTTTCTTT.